The 16 T cell receptor beta chains reported below all come from one sample, sequenced in a study of blood T cell repertoires in COVID-19 (dated by TCRdb to the early 2020s). Libraries were prepared through the immunoSEQ multiplex PCR assay. In TCRdb, the immuneACCESS table is reduced to in-frame sequences with V and J assigned. These tables do not hold every clone; where another copy was compared, an unresolved V gene accounts for under half, and the others remain unexplained. In all, the sample holds some 200,000 clones, and approximately 85% of those were seen once. Jointly, the top ten make up under 9.5% of the sample. The source material was peripheral blood. All receptors derive from a woman in her sixties with acute or convalescent COVID-19.

CDR3 DNA: TGTGCCAGCAGTTCCCCTTCTGCGGGGTCCACCGGGGAGCTGTTTTTT. Translation: CASSSPSAGSTGELFF. The chain has TRBV6-5 and TRBJ2-2; D possibly corresponds to TRBD2 (6 bases). Trimming pared 4 bases from V and 4 bases from J, leaving 16 bases between. From germline, CDR1 is MNHEY and CDR2 SVGAGI. There are 16 residues in the CDR3.

V usage is TRBV7-9 and J usage is TRBJ1-1; no reliable D call. CDR3 length: 13 residues. Germline values: CDR1 SEHNR, CDR2 FQNEAQ (reference sequence). Trimming removed 5 bases from V and 4 bases from J, with 11 bases in between. The CDR3 region has the DNA TGTGCCAGCAGCCCCAACGTCGGCACTGAAGCTTTCTTT. It encodes CASSPNVGTEAFF.

The V gene is TRBV7-3, the J gene TRBJ1-3; unclear D gene. This CDR3 contains 13 residues. Trimming pared 5 bases from V and 4 bases from J, leaving 9 bases between. Germline assignment: CDR1 SGHTA and CDR2 FQGTGA. The CDR3 DNA sequence: TGTGCCAGCAGCAGCTTCCAAGGAAACACCATATATTTT. This codes for CASSSFQGNTIYF.

J is TRBJ2-1 and V is TRBV5-1; 11 bases map to TRBD2. With 6 bases clipped from V and 5 bases from J, the junction kept 7 bases outside the gene matches. Germline V gives CDR1 SGHRS, CDR2 YFSETQ. The CDR3 has 15 residues. DNA for the CDR3: TGCGCCAGCACCTCAGGGACTAGCGGTAACAATGAGCAGTTCTTC. Encoded protein: CASTSGTSGNNEQFF. Supplemented by reference TRBV5-1 and TRBJ2-1, the full variable domain reads KAGVTQTPRYLIKTRGQQVTLSCSPISGHRSVSWYQQTPGQGLQFLFEYFSETQRNKGNFPGRFSGRQFSNSRSEMNVSTLELGDSALYLCASTSGTSGNNEQFFGPGTRLTVL.

The CDR3 region is CASSQFGYEQYF. The CDR3, as DNA: TGCGCCAGCAGTCAGTTCGGGTACGAGCAGTACTTC. The J gene is TRBJ2-7, the V gene TRBV5-1; D uncertain. Germline V gene sequence: CDR1 SGHRS, CDR2 YFSETQ. The CDR3 covers 12 residues. Trimming removed 5 bases at V and 4 bases at J, with 10 bases between.

The rearrangement links TRBV6-5 to TRBJ2-5, with a possible D match to TRBD1 (5 bases). The germline V and J ends were trimmed by 6 bases and 1 base, with 15 bases remaining between them. Germline values: CDR1 MNHEY, CDR2 SVGAGI. This CDR3 region has 15 residues. The CDR3 DNA reads as TGTGCCAGCAGGCCTCAGGGTGTGGGCCAAGAGACCCAGTACTTC. Protein product: CASRPQGVGQETQYF.

The V call is TRBV19, the J call TRBJ2-3; no reliable D call. This CDR3 has 14 amino acids. Germline CDR1 reads LNHDA; CDR2 reads SQIVND (reference sequence). The V and J ends lost 6 bases and 5 bases respectively, with 15 bases between them. The CDR3 here is CASSPLPAGDTQYF. The CDR3 bases are TGTGCCAGTAGCCCCCTTCCCGCCGGAGATACGCAGTATTTT. The full variable domain, its missing parts supplied by reference TRBV19 and TRBJ2-3, is DGGITQSPKYLFRKEGQNVTLSCEQNLNHDAMYWYRQDPGQGLRLIYYSQIVNDFQKGDIAEGYSVSREKKESFPLTVTSAQKNPTAFYLCASSPLPAGDTQYFGPGTRLTVL.

The chain is built from TRBV28 and TRBJ2-7; D possibly corresponds to TRBD1 (6 bases). The CDR3 extends over 14 amino acids. Germline values: CDR1 MDHEN, CDR2 SYDVKM. V shed 5 bases and J shed 2 bases, with 13 bases lying between them. CDR3 coding DNA: TGTGCCAGCAGTCTCCGGGACACAGCCTACGAGCAGTACTTC. Residues: CASSLRDTAYEQYF.

The chain is built from TRBV28 and TRBJ1-1, with D maybe TRBD1 (6 bases). V lost 5 bases and J 10 bases, leaving 20 bases between the germline ends. Germline CDR1 reads MDHEN; CDR2 reads SYDVKM. CDR3 length equals 14 residues. For the CDR3, the DNA is TGTGCCAGCAGTCACCTCGAACAGGGCAGCAGAGCTTTCTTT. Amino acids: CASSHLEQGSRAFF.

J is TRBJ1-5 and V is TRBV6-1; D is unresolved. V was shortened by 2 bases and J by 11 bases, with 13 bases between the two germline ends. Germline V lookup: CDR1 MNHNS, CDR2 SASEGT. The CDR3 totals 13 residues. As DNA, the CDR3 is TGTGCCAGCAGTGAACTCCTGTTTGGAGCCCAGCATTTT. Translating gives CASSELLFGAQHF.

The rearrangement joins TRBV18 to TRBJ2-7; 10 bases match TRBD1. The CDR3 contains 16 residues. The V and J ends lost 3 bases and 3 bases, in that order; junction bases with no gene match: 8. CDR1 is KGHSH, CDR2 LQKENI, per germline. The CDR3 loop is CASSPAGDRGGYEQYF. CDR3 nucleotide sequence: TGTGCCAGCTCACCCGCCGGGGACAGGGGTGGCTACGAGCAGTACTTC.

The chain employs TRBV12-3 or TRBV12-4 and TRBJ1-5; D call uncertain. The CDR3 totals 12 residues. Between the trimmed V and J ends, which lost 5 bases and 10 bases, there was a span of 12 bases. CDR3 loop: CASSRGIGPQHF. For the CDR3, the DNA is TGTGCCAGCAGTCGGGGTATAGGACCCCAGCATTTT.

The DNA for the CDR3 is TGTGCCAGCAGCCAAGTAGTCGGTGAGACCCAGTACTTC. Protein: CASSQVVGETQYF. V is TRBV4-2 and J is TRBJ2-5; D ambiguous. V was pared by 1 base and J by 5 bases, with 8 bases between. The CDR3 has 13 residues. Germline V gene data show CDR1 as LGHNA and CDR2 as YNFKEQ.

This rearrangement joins TRBV30 to TRBJ2-1, with 11 bases matching TRBD2. Germline V gene data show CDR1 as GTSNPN and CDR2 as SVGIG (reference sequence). The CDR3 sequence is 14 residues long. Losses at the gene ends were 8 bases for V and 1 base for J; bases not matched to a gene: 4. CDR3 amino acids: CALRLAGSYNEQFF. In DNA, the CDR3 is TGTGCCCTGAGACTAGCGGGATCCTACAATGAGCAGTTCTTC.

This rearrangement joins TRBV12-5 to TRBJ2-1, with D possibly matching TRBD2 (6 bases). This CDR3 is 14 amino acids long. V lost 7 bases, J lost 8 bases, and 18 bases lay in between. Germline values: CDR1 LGHNT, CDR2 FRNRAP. This CDR3 reads CASASGTLNYEQFF. In nucleotides, the CDR3 is TGTGCTAGTGCTTCCGGGACTCTGAATTATGAGCAGTTCTTC. Based on the CDR3 plus reference TRBV12-5 and TRBJ2-1, the full variable domain is DARVTQTPRHKVTEMGQEVTMRCQPILGHNTVFWYRQTMMQGLELLAYFRNRAPLDDSGMPKDRFSAEMPDATLATLKIQPSEPRDSAVYFCASASGTLNYEQFFGPGTRLTVL.

The rearrangement joins TRBV6-5 to TRBJ1-1; D gene uncertain. CDR1 is MNHEY, CDR2 SVGAGI, per germline. There are 13 residues in the CDR3. V gave up 6 bases and J gave up 3 bases, with 11 bases separating them. The CDR3 protein is CASSGKRDTEAFF. CDR3 DNA: TGTGCCAGCAGCGGTAAGAGAGACACTGAAGCTTTCTTT.